This T cell receptor beta chain was sequenced in a study of human T cells and chemical hapten exposure. Study at large: The study patch tested 0.01% DPC on the upper back and read results at 6 days. Patients, a majority of them female, were diagnosed with alopecia areata, totalis or universalis. Broader study findings: A positive correlation with patch test score was shown by PT1 expanded TCR counts.

Individual cDNA molecules (in the library) carried attached unique molecular identifiers. TCRdb reanalysed the RACE reads using MiXCR and keeps one entry per CDR3 protein. Among roughly 92,000 distinct CDR3 sequences, roughly 10% were seen once, and the ten largest hold more than 3%. As to time point: patch test 2, 6 weeks after DPC sensitization. This sample's treatment: therapeutic diphenylcyclopropenone sensitization with weekly scalp DPC. V gave up 4 bases and J gave up 6 bases, with 14 bases separating them. CDR3 size: 14 residues. Germline CDR1 is ENHRY and CDR2 is SYGVKD. This clonotype has just a few counts. As yet, its antigen is unknown.

This TCR was recovered from a woman between 35 and 50 years old with alopecia areata. Some clones in this sample may be carry-over from other donors' samples. This chain connects TRBV10-3 to TRBJ2-3; D is unclear. The material was whole blood, obtained in connection with sensitization to the hapten diphenylcyclopropenone (DPC). The CDR3 loop is CAISGLPGSDTQYF. CDR3 nucleotide sequence: TGTGCCATCAGTGGCCTACCAGGATCGGATACGCAGTATTTT.